This T cell receptor beta chain appears in the sequencing data of a study of blood T cell repertoires in COVID-19 (dated by TCRdb to the early 2020s). With regard to the full study: Samples covering the acute and convalescent phases of COVID-19 were provided by collaborators in the United States, Italy and Spain. The material from the prospective study consisted of cDNA or gDNA derived from T cells, B-cell-depleted T cells, or PBMCs. Subjects who had been exposed to COVID-19, were actively infected with it, or had recovered from it provided the deeply sampled blood TCRbeta repertoires that made up the dataset. The repertoires were released in a freely available public database intended as a resource for research on the immune response to SARS-CoV-2. The samples were drawn from two sources: the first 160 participants of the ongoing ImmuneRACE study, and 950 to 1,500 subjects contributed by 6 global collaborators. The sample metadata nearly always contained a de-identified subject ID, COVID-19 status, age in years and sex. Where available, HLA class I and class II types were taken from metadata supplied by the sample provider and were not determined by assay-based typing. Broader findings and caveats from the paper: The amount of clinical and demographic metadata varied by source and participant and was provided uncurated.

Each collaborating institution followed its own protocols to collect whole blood in K2EDTA tubes. For TCRbeta analysis, collaborators shipped samples in one of three forms: frozen whole blood, isolated PBMCs, or DNA extracted from either of those sample types. This clone was counted a single time. Its antigen is currently not known. It has no much larger one-base neighbor in the sample; base qualities were not kept. TCRbeta CDR3 regions were amplified from genomic DNA using the immunoSEQ Assay, a bias-controlled multiplex PCR. Under the source paper's analysis protocol: Nucleated cell counts per sample were estimated from amplification of reference gene primers within the assay. Sequence reads were collapsed and filtered to measure the absolute abundance of every unique TCRbeta CDR3 rearrangement. For each sample, productive Simpson clonality was calculated as the square root of Simpson's diversity index over productive rearrangements. This is the immuneACCESS table as TCRdb keeps it, with only in-frame sequences that have V and J called. A part of the clones is gone; compared with another copy, unresolved V genes explain less than half, and the rest is unexplained. D and trimming come from the DNA, and the V and J calls and clone size come from that table. A total of approximately 140,000 clones appear in this sample, over 65% of them only once. The ten largest clones take up 16% of the sample.

Via the germline V gene, CDR1 is SGHTS and CDR2 YDEGEE. Taken from cysteine to valine, the CDR3 has 14 residues. The CDR3 DNA has 42 bases and is translated from base 1. Between the V and J ends, shortened by 2 bases and 3 bases respectively, the junction contains 12 bases. The sequence derives from a man in his forties or fifties with acute or convalescent COVID-19. The rearrangement joined TRBV5-8 to TRBJ2-7; the D gene is perhaps TRBD1, on 5 matching bases. Sequencing was carried out using peripheral blood. This receptor has the CDR3 CASSFVRVNYEQYV. The base sequence is TGTGCCAGCAGCTTTGTCAGGGTGAACTACGAGCAGTACGTC.